Listed below are T cell receptor beta chains from one sample, sequenced in a study of T-cell memory formation after mild COVID-19. TCRdb recomputed calls from the 5' RACE reads with MiXCR, one row per CDR3 protein. The sample carries 410,000 or so distinct CDR3 sequences, about 25% recorded once. The sample consisted of PBMCs or a T cell subset sorted from them (not recorded which). The source is an adult woman who had mild COVID-19 (a few samples of this study predate the infection). Cell type and time point are not known. The CDR3 runs from the conserved cysteine through the conserved F or W. A D gene is named only where the DNA matches it firmly. Where a row states a size, it is once, few, many or the class of an expanded clone; other rows omit it.

size	V	D	J	DNA	CDR3
.	TRBV18	.	TRBJ2-3	TGTGCCAGCTCACCAGCGGGACAGCACACAGATACGCAGTATTTT	CASSPAGQHTDTQYF
.	TRBV30	.	TRBJ2-3	TGTGCCTCGATATTACGTTCGGGCCCCGCTACAGATACGCAGTATTTT	CASILRSGPATDTQYF
.	TRBV4-1	TRBD2	TRBJ2-3	TGCGCCAGCAGCCAGGGAGGGACTAGTATGGTTTTAGGAGATACGCAGTATTTT	CASSQGGTSMVLGDTQYF
few	TRBV4-1	TRBD2	TRBJ2-5	TGCGCCAGCAGCCAAACTGGACTAGAAGAGACCCAGTACTTC	CASSQTGLEETQYF
few	TRBV7-3	.	TRBJ1-1	TGTGCCAGCAGCCGAGACACGACGAGTGAAGCTTTCTTT	CASSRDTTSEAFF
few	TRBV7-3	.	TRBJ1-1	TGTGCCAGCAGCTTAGAATGGGACACTGAAGCTTTCTTT	CASSLEWDTEAFF
.	TRBV9	.	TRBJ2-5	TGTGCCAGCAGCGTAGACGAGGGTCTCCAAGAGACCCAGTACTTC	CASSVDEGLQETQYF
.	TRBV4-1	TRBD2	TRBJ2-3	TGCGCCAGCAGCCAGGGAGGGGTGGATACGCAGTATTTT	CASSQGGVDTQYF
.	TRBV7-9	.	TRBJ1-1	TGTGCCAGCAGCCCACCCGTAGGAGGCGCGGGGACTGAAGCTTTCTTT	CASSPPVGGAGTEAFF
.	TRBV7-9	.	TRBJ1-1	TGTGCCAGCAGCAACGAGGGGATACACACTGAAGCTTTCTTT	CASSNEGIHTEAFF
.	TRBV11-3	TRBD2	TRBJ2-7	TGTGCCAGCAGCCAGACCTTAGCGGGGAACTACGAGCAGTACTTC	CASSQTLAGNYEQYF
.	TRBV12-3/TRBV12-4	.	TRBJ1-4	TGTGCCAGCAGTTTTAATTTGGCACCAAACGAAAAACTGTTTTTT	CASSFNLAPNEKLFF
many	TRBV19	TRBD2	TRBJ2-5	TGTGCCAGTAGTGGCGGGAGGGGTCAAGAGACCCAGTACTTC	CASSGGRGQETQYF
.	TRBV10-3	.	TRBJ1-2	TGTGCCATCAGTGCTCGGGAAAACTATGGCTACACCTTC	CAISARENYGYTF
.	TRBV12-3/TRBV12-4	.	TRBJ2-5	TGTGCCAGCAGTTTATCGTCGGAAGAGACCCAGTACTTC	CASSLSSEETQYF
.	TRBV5-4	TRBD2	TRBJ2-2	TGTGCCAGCAGCTTGCTCGGACTAGCGGGGGGGTCCACCGGGGAGCTGTTTTTT	CASSLLGLAGGSTGELFF
.	TRBV27	.	TRBJ2-2	TGTGCCAGCAGTTTGAGACCGAACACCGGGGAGCTGTTTTTT	CASSLRPNTGELFF
.	TRBV4-3	TRBD2	TRBJ2-1	TGCGCCAGCAGCCAAGAACTAGCGGGAGTATCCTACAATGAGCAGTTCTTC	CASSQELAGVSYNEQFF
.	TRBV12-3/TRBV12-4	TRBD2	TRBJ2-1	TGTGCCAGCAGTTTCATTCCGGGAGGACGTAATGAGCAGTTCTTC	CASSFIPGGRNEQFF
many	TRBV7-2	TRBD2	TRBJ2-1	TGTGCCAGCAGCATACTAGCGGGGAGCGCAAATGAGCAGTTCTTC	CASSILAGSANEQFF
.	TRBV6-2/TRBV6-3	TRBD2	TRBJ2-1	TGTGCCAGCACCTCACTAGCGGGAGTGTACAATGAGCAGTTCTTC	CASTSLAGVYNEQFF
few	TRBV4-1	.	TRBJ2-7	TGCGCCAGCAGCCTGGAACAGGGATACGAGCAGTACTTC	CASSLEQGYEQYF
few	TRBV5-1	TRBD2	TRBJ2-1	TGCGCCAGCAGCCGCCAGACTAGCGGGAGTTACAATGAGCAGTTCTTC	CASSRQTSGSYNEQFF
few	TRBV29-1	TRBD2	TRBJ2-1	TGCAGCGTTGAAGGACGGGAGGACAACAATGAGCAGTTCTTC	CSVEGREDNNEQFF
.	TRBV20-1	.	TRBJ2-5	TGCAGTGCTAGAGAAAGAGCCAGGGCCCAAGAGACCCAGTACTTC	CSARERARAQETQYF
.	TRBV9	.	TRBJ2-7	TGTGCCAGCAGCCACGGGACATCAAGCTCCTACGAGCAGTACTTC	CASSHGTSSSYEQYF
.	TRBV29-1	.	TRBJ2-5	TGCAGCGTTCGAGACGAGGGGGAGACCCAGTACTTC	CSVRDEGETQYF
few	TRBV9	.	TRBJ2-7	TGTGCCAGCACCGACACCCACGGGGATCCATACGAGCAGTACTTC	CASTDTHGDPYEQYF
few	TRBV6-2/TRBV6-3	TRBD2	TRBJ2-7	TGTGCCAGCAGTCAAATTTCTAGCGGGAGATCCTACGAGCAGTACTTC	CASSQISSGRSYEQYF
.	TRBV27	.	TRBJ2-7	TGTGCCAGCAGTTTAAGGGGGGACGCCTACGAGCAGTACTTC	CASSLRGDAYEQYF
few	TRBV12-3/TRBV12-4	.	TRBJ2-5	TGTGCCAGCAGTACGGCGGGTTCCCAAGAGACCCAGTACTTC	CASSTAGSQETQYF
.	TRBV5-6	.	TRBJ1-1	TGTGCCAGCAGCAAAGGGAAGGACACTGAAGCTTTCTTT	CASSKGKDTEAFF
few	TRBV12-3/TRBV12-4	TRBD2	TRBJ2-7	TGTGCCAGCAACCCCGTGGGGCTAGCGGGAAAAGAAGAGCAGTACTTC	CASNPVGLAGKEEQYF
.	TRBV4-2	.	TRBJ1-1	TGTGCCAGCAGCCAAGAGTTGGGGTACACTGAAGCTTTCTTT	CASSQELGYTEAFF
.	TRBV7-3	.	TRBJ2-1	TGTGCCAGCAGCTCCGCGGGATTAGGGGCTAATGAGCAGTTCTTC	CASSSAGLGANEQFF
few	TRBV12-3/TRBV12-4	TRBD2	TRBJ2-5	TGTGCCAGCAGCCTGGGACTAGCGGGAGACTTTGGGACCCAGTACTTC	CASSLGLAGDFGTQYF
once	TRBV2	TRBD1	TRBJ2-7	TGTGCCAGCGGAGCGGGACAGGGTGGCTACGAGCAGTACTTC	CASGAGQGGYEQYF
few	TRBV18	.	TRBJ1-2	TGTGCCAGCTCACCACCTGGGACCCCCCACTATGGCTACACCTTC	CASSPPGTPHYGYTF
once	TRBV5-1	.	TRBJ2-5	TGCGCCAGCAACTTGTCATCCGGACGAGAGACCCAGTACTTC	CASNLSSGRETQYF
.	TRBV11-2	.	TRBJ2-3	TGTGCCAGCAGCTTAGATCGCGGGAATACGCAGTATTTT	CASSLDRGNTQYF
few	TRBV13	.	TRBJ2-7	TGTGCCAGCAGCATCAGGGACCGGCACTACGAGCAGTACTTC	CASSIRDRHYEQYF
.	TRBV7-2	.	TRBJ2-2	TGTGCCAGCAGCCTGACCCCCGCCGCCTCGGGCACCGGGGAGCTGTTTTTT	CASSLTPAASGTGELFF
.	TRBV5-1	TRBD2	TRBJ2-3	TGCGCCAGCAGCCCCGAAGGGACTAGCGGCACAGATACGCAGTATTTT	CASSPEGTSGTDTQYF
.	TRBV6-5	.	TRBJ2-6	TGTGCCAGCATGGAATCTGGGGCCAACGTCCTGACTTTC	CASMESGANVLTF
.	TRBV9	.	TRBJ2-6	TGTGCCAGCAGCGTAGGGGTTAAGTCCTCTGGGGCCAACGTCCTGACTTTC	CASSVGVKSSGANVLTF
.	TRBV5-8	.	TRBJ2-7	TGTGCCAGCAGCCACTCGGGGGAGCAGTACTTC	CASSHSGEQYF
few	TRBV7-6	.	TRBJ2-3	TGTGCCAGCAGCAATAGACAGGATGGGACAGATACGCAGTATTTT	CASSNRQDGTDTQYF